The 30 T cell receptor beta chains below come from one sample, sequenced in a study of cytomegalovirus exposure and HLA in healthy donors. PCR was performed using 60 Vbeta and 13 Jbeta primers. Clones were read by immunoSEQ multiplex PCR, and TCRdb kept only the in-frame ones, dropping some. The sample has around 120,000 clones; under 85% are singletons. The material sequenced was PBMCs. Receptor source: a woman aged 45-60 years in good health and CMV-seropositive.

V gene TRBV2 combines with J gene TRBJ2-7, with TRBD2 identical over 11 bases. This CDR3 has 13 amino acids. V gave up 7 bases and J gave up 7 bases; unmatched junction bases: 6. From germline, CDR1 is SNHLY and CDR2 FYNNEI. CDR3 in DNA: TGTGCCAGCAAACTAGCGGGAGCGGTTGAGCAGTACTTC. It translates to CASKLAGAVEQYF. The whole variable domain, remainder taken from reference TRBV2 and TRBJ2-7, is EPEVTQTPSHQVTQMGQEVILRCVPISNHLYFYWYRQILGQKVEFLVSFYNNEISEKSEIFDDQFSVERPDGSNFTLKIRSTKLEDSAMYFCASKLAGAVEQYFGPGTRLTVT.

The chain has TRBV11-2 and TRBJ1-2, with D unclear. The CDR3 is 14 amino acids. The germline CDR1 and CDR2 sequences are SGHAT and FQNNGV. V was trimmed by 0 bases and J by 8 bases, leaving 13 bases between them. The CDR3 reads CASSLDGEAVGYTF. CDR3 DNA: TGTGCCAGCAGCTTAGATGGCGAGGCAGTCGGCTACACCTTC.

The chain couples TRBV2 to TRBJ2-5; TRBD1 matches at 7 bases. The V segment lost 4 bases and the J segment 1 base; nucleotides outside the gene matches: 3. The germline CDR1 and CDR2 sequences are SNHLY and FYNNEI. The CDR3 sequence is 14 residues long. The CDR3 spells CASSVRQGQETQYF. The DNA for the CDR3 is TGTGCCAGCAGTGTCAGACAGGGCCAAGAGACCCAGTACTTC.

This clone showed up just a few times. The chain joins TRBV2 to TRBJ2-2, with D perhaps matching TRBD2 (6 bases). Between the trimmed V and J ends, which lost 2 bases and 0 bases, there was a span of 22 bases. In germline, CDR1 is SNHLY, CDR2 FYNNEI. This CDR3 has 20 residues. The CDR3 reads CASSESKTRREAANTGELFF. DNA of the CDR3: TGTGCCAGCAGTGAATCGAAGACTAGGAGGGAGGCTGCGAACACCGGGGAGCTGTTTTTT. Supplemented by reference TRBV2 and TRBJ2-2, the full variable domain reads EPEVTQTPSHQVTQMGQEVILRCVPISNHLYFYWYRQILGQKVEFLVSFYNNEISEKSEIFDDQFSVERPDGSNFTLKIRSTKLEDSAMYFCASSESKTRREAANTGELFFGEGSRLTVL.

This clone was recorded a few times. The chain recombines TRBV29-1 with TRBJ1-2, with D uncertain. The CDR3 has 13 residues. Looked up from germline, CDR1 is SQVTM and CDR2 is ANQGSEA. V shed 2 bases and J shed 11 bases, with 18 bases lying between them. CDR3 sequence reads: CSVESKVRPGYTF. The CDR3 coding sequence is TGCAGCGTTGAAAGCAAGGTCCGTCCGGGATACACCTTC.

The chain carries TRBV4-3 and TRBJ1-2; D gene ambiguous. Germline values: CDR1 LGHNA, CDR2 YSLEER. The CDR3 runs 15 residues. The ends were cut back, 0 bases at V and 1 base at J, with 9 bases in the middle. CDR3 in DNA: TGCGCCAGCAGCCAAGAAGCAGGCTATAACTATGGCTACACCTTC. This encodes CASSQEAGYNYGYTF.

The chain has TRBV6-1 and TRBJ1-1, with D tentatively TRBD1 (6 bases). From germline, CDR1 is MNHNS and CDR2 SASEGT. This CDR3 has 13 amino acids. Deletions cut 6 bases from V and 5 bases from J, with 13 bases between. CDR3 loop: CASSLEGGTEAFF. For the CDR3, the DNA is TGTGCCAGCAGCCTAGAGGGGGGGACTGAAGCTTTCTTT.

V usage is TRBV5-1 and J usage is TRBJ2-2; D gene uncertain. Germline CDR1 reads SGHRS; CDR2 reads YFSETQ. The CDR3 covers 15 residues. V was clipped by 0 bases and J by 0 bases, with 6 bases between them. CDR3 region: CASSLGATNTGELFF. The CDR3 DNA is TGCGCCAGCAGCTTGGGGGCTACGAACACCGGGGAGCTGTTTTTT.

The chain carries TRBV7-8 and TRBJ2-2; 7 bases map to TRBD1. V lost 1 base to trimming and J lost 2 bases; unmatched junction nucleotides: 7. Germline loops: CDR1 SGHVS, CDR2 FQNEAQ. CDR3 length equals 17 residues. CDR3 in amino acids: CASSLVEGAINTGELFF. DNA for the CDR3: TGTGCCAGCAGCTTAGTCGAGGGGGCCATCAACACCGGGGAGCTGTTTTTT.

The rearrangement uses TRBV7-2 and TRBJ1-1; no clear D. Germline V gene sequence: CDR1 SGHTA, CDR2 FQGNSA. V was clipped by 1 base and J by 7 bases, with 10 bases between them. The CDR3 covers 13 residues. CDR3 coding DNA: TGTGCCAGCAGCTTAGTATCGGGAGATGAAGCTTTCTTT. Translated: CASSLVSGDEAFF. Full variable domain (missing parts from reference TRBV7-2 and TRBJ1-1): GAGVSQSPSNKVTEKGKDVELRCDPISGHTALYWYRQSLGQGLEFLIYFQGNSAPDKSGLPSDRFSAERTGGSVSTLTIQRTQQEDSAVYLCASSLVSGDEAFFGQGTRLTVV.

The chain has TRBV5-1 and TRBJ2-2; 7 bases line up with TRBD2. CDR3 length: 16 amino acids. The V gene's germline CDR1 is SGHRS and CDR2 YFSETQ. V gave up 4 bases and J gave up 6 bases; unmatched junction bases: 12. The CDR3 reads CASSPQRGSGSGELFF. Written as DNA, the CDR3 is TGCGCCAGCAGCCCCCAGCGGGGTTCAGGTTCCGGGGAGCTGTTTTTT.

The table lists this clone with a count of one. The rearrangement links TRBV19 to TRBJ1-2; D not certain. Trimming took 4 bases from V and 3 from J, leaving 15 bases between them. The CDR3 length is 15 residues. The germline CDR1 and CDR2 sequences are LNHDA and SQIVND (reference sequence). CDR3 in DNA: TGTGCCAGTAGTAAAGTAATAGCTGCAGACTATGGCTACACCTTC. Protein: CASSKVIAADYGYTF.

Comment on this clone: Other DNA sequences from this sample encode an identical CDR3 as well. This rearrangement joins TRBV7-9 to TRBJ1-1, with a tentative D call TRBD1 (5 bases). This CDR3 spans 13 amino acids. Deletions cut 1 base from V and 5 bases from J, with 8 bases between. Germline V gene data show CDR1 as SEHNR and CDR2 as FQNEAQ (reference sequence). The CDR3 DNA follows: TGTGCCAGCAGCTTAGGCGGGGGGACTGAAGCTTTCTTT. Translation gives CASSLGGGTEAFF.

The genes are TRBV7-2 and TRBJ2-3; possibly TRBD1 for D (5 bases). The V end lost 8 bases, the J end lost 5 bases, and 17 bases lay between the germline ends. The germline CDR1 and CDR2 sequences are SGHTA and FQGNSA. CDR3 length equals 14 residues. The CDR3 sequence: CASHRTTRRDTQYF. In DNA, the CDR3 is TGTGCCAGCCACAGGACCACACGGCGAGATACGCAGTATTTT.

In its sample, this clone was seen once. The V and J genes are TRBV29-1 and TRBJ2-7; TRBD1 matches at 8 bases. Germline CDR1 SQVTM, CDR2 ANQGSEA. Trimming removed 7 bases from V and 1 base from J; junction bases left unmatched: 9. This CDR3 has 14 residues. The CDR3 nucleotides are TGCAGCGCCGGTGACAGGGGCGGATCCTACGAGCAGTACTTC. It encodes CSAGDRGGSYEQYF.

The CDR3 nucleotides are TGTGCCAGCAGTGAGCCACGACAGGGGTATTACAATGAGCAGTTCTTC. As protein: CASSEPRQGYYNEQFF. This rearrangement joins TRBV25-1 to TRBJ2-1, with 8 positions matching TRBD1. CDR1 is MGHDK, CDR2 SYGVNS, per germline. CDR3 length equals 16 residues. The J segment lost 4 bases and the V segment lost 3 bases, leaving 8 bases of the junction unmatched.

Concerning this clone: Different DNA sequences within this sample yield the same CDR3. The chain links TRBV30 to TRBJ1-6, with D maybe TRBD1 (6 bases). V dropped 1 base and J dropped 7 bases, with 11 bases sitting between them. Germline loops: CDR1 GTSNPN, CDR2 SVGIG (reference sequence). CDR3 length: 14 residues. In DNA, the CDR3 is TGTGCCTGGAGTGGACGACAGGACAATTCACCCCTCCACTTT. Residues: CAWSGRQDNSPLHF.

The J gene is TRBJ2-3, the V gene TRBV5-1; D is unresolved. Germline values: CDR1 SGHRS, CDR2 YFSETQ. Trimming took off 0 bases at V and 4 bases at J, with 6 bases between the two ends. The CDR3 loop spans 13 amino acids. The CDR3 here is CASSLVSADTQYF. The CDR3 coding sequence is TGCGCCAGCAGCTTGGTCTCTGCAGATACGCAGTATTTT.

The rearrangement uses TRBV7-9 and TRBJ1-5; D is undetermined. Trimming stripped 0 bases from V and 1 base from J, with 4 bases between. Germline CDR1 is SEHNR and CDR2 is FQNEAQ (reference sequence). The CDR3 contains 14 residues. The CDR3 region has the DNA TGTGCCAGCAGCTTAGCGGGCAGCAATCAGCCCCAGCATTTT. Residues: CASSLAGSNQPQHF.

This clone was counted a few times. The chain carries TRBV28 and TRBJ2-1; 12 bases map to TRBD2. J lost 10 bases, V lost 4 bases, and 20 bases had no gene match. Germline V gene sequence: CDR1 MDHEN, CDR2 SYDVKM. The CDR3 runs 19 residues. CDR3 sequence reads: CASSSHPGRTSGNLREQFF. CDR3 sequence (DNA): TGTGCCAGCAGTTCTCACCCCGGTCGGACTAGCGGGAATCTGCGCGAGCAGTTCTTC.

The chain has TRBV2 and TRBJ2-7; 7 nucleotides match TRBD1. The CDR3 has 12 residues. Looked up from germline, CDR1 is SNHLY and CDR2 is FYNNEI. Trimming took 5 bases from V and 10 from J; bases not matched to a gene: 8. The CDR3 DNA follows: TGTGCCAGCAGTTACACAACAGGGGTACAGTACTTC. Translated: CASSYTTGVQYF.

The V gene is TRBV5-1, the J gene TRBJ2-5, with D maybe TRBD1 (6 bases). The V gene lost 5 bases and the J gene lost 8 bases, with 19 bases spanning the gap. The CDR3 is made up of 14 amino acids. Germline lookup yields CDR1 SGHRS and CDR2 YFSETQ. Written as DNA, the CDR3 is TGCGCCAGCAGGGGAACAGGGATGGAGGTAACCCAGTACTTC. Translated: CASRGTGMEVTQYF.

The J gene is TRBJ2-1, the V gene TRBV4-3, with 8 bases matching TRBD2. With 4 bases clipped from V and 2 bases from J, the junction kept 10 bases outside the gene matches. The CDR3 spans 17 residues. Germline assignment: CDR1 LGHNA and CDR2 YSLEER. CDR3 DNA: TGCGCCAGCAGCCCGGGGGGGGACCCTCTTACCTACAATGAGCAGTTCTTC. Protein sequence: CASSPGGDPLTYNEQFF.

V and J are TRBV4-1 and TRBJ2-1, with 12 nucleotides matching TRBD1. Germline lookup yields CDR1 MGHRA and CDR2 YSYEKL. J was trimmed by 8 bases and V by 10 bases; bases with no gene match: 15. The length of the CDR3 is 16 residues. Written as DNA, the CDR3 is TGCGCCACAACCTATCAACCGGGACAGGGGGCCGATGAGCAGTTCTTC. It codes for CATTYQPGQGADEQFF.

This clone was picked up a small number of times. V and J are TRBV11-2 and TRBJ2-7; D is unresolved. There are 12 residues in the CDR3. Germline assignment: CDR1 SGHAT and CDR2 FQNNGV. V was shortened by 0 bases and J by 9 bases, with 9 bases between the two germline ends. The DNA for the CDR3 is TGTGCCAGCAGCTTAGATAGGTCAGGGCAGTACTTC. Translating gives CASSLDRSGQYF.

The CDR3 nucleotides are TGTGCCAGCAGCCAAGACCCCGGACTAGGAGGCGAGACCCAGTACTTC. Translating it yields CASSQDPGLGGETQYF. This chain uses TRBV4-2 with TRBJ2-5; 7 bases fit TRBD2. Germline V gene sequence: CDR1 LGHNA, CDR2 YNFKEQ. V gave up 0 bases and J gave up 5 bases; unmatched junction bases: 9. The CDR3 has 16 residues.

This clone appeared a few times. The chain is built from TRBV7-3 and TRBJ2-7; 11 positions agree with TRBD1. The V segment lost 5 bases and the J segment 3 bases; nucleotides outside the gene matches: 6. The CDR3 runs to 15 residues. Germline CDR1 is SGHTA and CDR2 is FQGTGA. Written as DNA, the CDR3 is TGTGCCAGCAGCGTCTACGGGACAGGGGGCTACGAGCAGTACTTC. Protein sequence: CASSVYGTGGYEQYF. Looking up the rest from reference TRBV7-3 and TRBJ2-7 gives the full variable domain: GAGVSQTPSNKVTEKGKYVELRCDPISGHTALYWYRQSLGQGPEFLIYFQGTGAADDSGLPNDRFFAVRPEGSVSTLKIQRTERGDSAVYLCASSVYGTGGYEQYFGPGTRLTVT.

This clone was picked up one time. The rearrangement uses TRBV21-1 and TRBJ2-7; the DNA was not used to check the table's D call, TRBD2. TRBV21-1 is labeled a pseudogene. The CDR3 is made up of 15 amino acids. CDR3 residues: CASSKSGRAFYEQYF. CDR3 coding DNA: TGTGCCAGCAGCAAAAGCGGGAGGGCCTTCTACGAGCAGTACTTC.

The chain links TRBV7-9 to TRBJ2-1; TRBD1 matches 8 bases. The V gene end was trimmed by 6 bases and the J gene end by 0 bases; junction bases not matched to a gene: 13. CDR3 length equals 18 residues. CDR1 and CDR2 from the germline V gene are SEHNR and FQNEAQ (reference sequence). For the CDR3, the DNA is TGTGCCAGCAGATCGGACAGGGATCGTCTTAGCTCCTACAATGAGCAGTTCTTC. Translating gives CASRSDRDRLSSYNEQFF.

In this sample, this clone turned up once. The gene calls are TRBV19 and TRBJ2-1, with 10 positions matching TRBD2. Trimming cost V 7 bases and J 0 bases; bases outside gene matches: 6. The CDR3 consists of 16 residues. CDR1 LNHDA and CDR2 SQIVND come from the germline V gene (reference sequence). The CDR3 region is CASTQLAGSSYNEQFF. The CDR3 DNA is TGTGCCAGTACCCAACTAGCGGGGAGCTCCTACAATGAGCAGTTCTTC.